Described below is a single TCR beta chain sequence and its context. The target antigen is unknown. The sample originates from a study of T-cell memory formation after mild COVID-19. MiXCR, run by TCRdb on the 5' RACE reads, gives a single entry per CDR3 protein. The data show hundreds of thousands of distinct CDR3 sequences, with about a fifth seen just once and around 8.4% held by the top ten. Broader study findings: Among CD4+ contracting clones, most were CM and EM, and CD8+ ones EMRA.

The clonotype comes from an adult woman who had mild COVID-19 (a few samples of this study predate the infection). Cell type and time point are not known. Material for sequencing was PBMCs or a T cell subset sorted from them (not recorded which).

The CDR3 bases are TGTGCCAGCAGCTTTGTGGCCCGCATTAGCACAGATACGCAGTATTTT. It codes for CASSFVARISTDTQYF. The rearrangement uses TRBV7-9 and TRBJ2-3; D ambiguous. CDR1 and CDR2 (germline): SEHNR, FQNEAQ (reference sequence). The CDR3 spans 16 residues. Trimming stripped 3 bases from V and 0 bases from J, with 13 bases between. The full variable domain, with the rest looked up from reference TRBV7-9 and TRBJ2-3, is DTGVSQNPRHKITKRGQNVTFRCDPISEHNRLYWYRQTLGQGPEFLTYFQNEAQLEKSRLLSDRFSAERPKGSFSTLEIQRTEQGDSAMYLCASSFVARISTDTQYFGPGTRLTVL.